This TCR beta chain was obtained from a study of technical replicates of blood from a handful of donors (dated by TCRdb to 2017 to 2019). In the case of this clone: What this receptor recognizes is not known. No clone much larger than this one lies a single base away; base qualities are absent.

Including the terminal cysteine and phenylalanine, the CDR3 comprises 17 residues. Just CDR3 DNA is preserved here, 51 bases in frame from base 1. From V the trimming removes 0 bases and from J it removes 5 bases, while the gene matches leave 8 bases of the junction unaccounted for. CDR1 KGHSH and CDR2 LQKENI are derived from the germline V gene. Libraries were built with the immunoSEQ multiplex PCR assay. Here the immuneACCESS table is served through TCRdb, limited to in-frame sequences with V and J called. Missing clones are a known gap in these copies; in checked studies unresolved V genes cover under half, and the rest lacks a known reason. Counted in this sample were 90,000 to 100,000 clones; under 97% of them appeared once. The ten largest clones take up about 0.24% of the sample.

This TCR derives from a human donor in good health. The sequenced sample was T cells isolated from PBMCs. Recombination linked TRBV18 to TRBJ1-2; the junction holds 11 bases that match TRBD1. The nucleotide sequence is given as TGTGCCAGCTCACCACCCCGAGGCGGGACAGGGGGATATGGCTACACCTTC. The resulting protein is CASSPPRGGTGGYGYTF.